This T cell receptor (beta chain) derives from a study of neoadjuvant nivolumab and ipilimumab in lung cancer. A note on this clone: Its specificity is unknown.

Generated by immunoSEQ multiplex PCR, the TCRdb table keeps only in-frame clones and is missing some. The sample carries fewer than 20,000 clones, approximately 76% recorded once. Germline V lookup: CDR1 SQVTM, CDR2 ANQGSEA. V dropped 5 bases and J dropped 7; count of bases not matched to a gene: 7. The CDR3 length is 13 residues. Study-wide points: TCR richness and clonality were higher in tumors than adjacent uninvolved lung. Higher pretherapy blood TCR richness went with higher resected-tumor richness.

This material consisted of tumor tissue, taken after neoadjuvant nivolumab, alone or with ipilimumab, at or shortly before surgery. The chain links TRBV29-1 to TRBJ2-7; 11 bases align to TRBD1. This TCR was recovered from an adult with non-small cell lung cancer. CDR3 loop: CSVRGQGATEQYF. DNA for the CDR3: TGCAGCGTTCGCGGACAGGGGGCTACGGAGCAGTACTTC.